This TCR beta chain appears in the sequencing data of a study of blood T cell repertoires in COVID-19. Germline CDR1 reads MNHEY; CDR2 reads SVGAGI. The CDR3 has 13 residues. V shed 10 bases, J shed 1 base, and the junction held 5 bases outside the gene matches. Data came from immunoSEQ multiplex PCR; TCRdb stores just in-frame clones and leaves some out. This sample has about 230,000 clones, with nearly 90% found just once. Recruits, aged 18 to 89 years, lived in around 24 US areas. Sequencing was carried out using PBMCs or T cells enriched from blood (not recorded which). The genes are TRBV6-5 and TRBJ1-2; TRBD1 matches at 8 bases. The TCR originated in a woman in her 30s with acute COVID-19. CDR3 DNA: TGTGCCACCCGGGACAGGTTTAACTATGGCTACACCTTC. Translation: CATRDRFNYGYTF.